The 9 T cell receptor beta chains below come from one sample, sequenced in a study of Ad26.COV2.S vaccination and SARS-CoV-2 variants. The sample's treatment: some 19 received Ad26.COV2.S at low or high dose, single or two shots; several received placebo; per-sample allocation not given. Samples analyzed were those drawn on day 63 after the first vaccine or placebo injection. The table came from immunoSEQ multiplex PCR; TCRdb's copy has only in-frame clones and leaves some out. The repertoire holds approximately 340,000 clones, approximately 84% seen once, with 3% to 4% in the top ten. The sample here was peripheral blood, taken in a trial of Ad26.COV2.S vaccine versus placebo. These receptors all come from a person between 18 and 59 years old who received the Ad26.COV2.S COVID-19 vaccine or a placebo.

The V and J genes are TRBV19 and TRBJ1-1; D is uncertain. CDR1 and CDR2 from the germline V gene are LNHDA and SQIVND (reference sequence). Deletions cut 4 bases from V and 12 bases from J, with 18 bases between. The CDR3 consists of 13 residues. CDR3 nucleotide sequence: TGTGCCAGTAGTAACCAGCCGCGAGGCTCCACTTTCTTT. The encoded protein is CASSNQPRGSTFF.

The chain recombines TRBV19 with TRBJ1-3; D not certain. The CDR3 totals 13 residues. The germline V gene encodes CDR1 LNHDA and CDR2 SQIVND (reference sequence). The CDR3 spells CATTTFSGNTIYF. In DNA, the CDR3 is TGTGCAACGACCACTTTCTCTGGAAACACCATATATTTT.

This chain links TRBV28 with TRBJ2-7; no clear D. Germline V gives CDR1 MDHEN, CDR2 SYDVKM. V lost 3 bases, J lost 4 bases, and 4 bases lay in between. The CDR3 is 11 amino acids. The CDR3 bases are TGTGCCAGCAGTTTCGGATACGAGCAGTACTTC. Translated, it gives CASSFGYEQYF. The full variable domain, its missing parts supplied by reference TRBV28 and TRBJ2-7, is DVKVTQSSRYLVKRTGEKVFLECVQDMDHENMFWYRQDPGLGLRLIYFSYDVKMKEKGDIPEGYSVSREKKERFSLILESASTNQTSMYLCASSFGYEQYFGPGTRLTVT.

The rearrangement uses TRBV19 and TRBJ2-1; D may match TRBD1 or TRBD2 (5 bases each). The CDR3 contains 13 residues. Deletions cut 10 bases from V and 1 base from J, with 11 bases between. Germline CDR1 is LNHDA and CDR2 is SQIVND (reference sequence). This CDR3 reads CATGPDSYNEQFF. CDR3 DNA sequence: TGTGCCACGGGACCTGATTCCTACAATGAGCAGTTCTTC. The full variable domain, with the rest looked up from reference TRBV19 and TRBJ2-1, is DGGITQSPKYLFRKEGQNVTLSCEQNLNHDAMYWYRQDPGQGLRLIYYSQIVNDFQKGDIAEGYSVSREKKESFPLTVTSAQKNPTAFYLCATGPDSYNEQFFGPGTRLTVL.

The rearrangement links TRBV7-2 to TRBJ2-6, with unresolved D. The CDR3 runs to 16 residues. Trimming cost V 0 bases and J 2 bases, with 8 bases left between them. Looked up from germline, CDR1 is SGHTA and CDR2 is FQGNSA. CDR3 region: CASSLAPGTGANVLTF. As DNA, the CDR3 is TGTGCCAGCAGCTTAGCGCCCGGAACTGGGGCCAACGTCCTGACTTTC.

V and J are TRBV11-2 and TRBJ1-3; D might be TRBD1 (5 bases). CDR1 is SGHAT, CDR2 FQNNGV, per germline. This CDR3 has 16 amino acids. With 1 base removed from V and 8 bases from J, the gap between germline ends came to 18 bases. In DNA, the CDR3 is TGTGCCAGCAGCTTAGGGCTGTCGGCCAGGGTCCACACCATATATTTT. Protein: CASSLGLSARVHTIYF.

The chain has TRBV5-4 and TRBJ2-7; possibly TRBD1 or TRBD2 for D (7 bases each). This CDR3 is 14 amino acids long. Trimming shortened V by 0 bases and J by 4 bases, and 11 bases separated the two germline ends. Per the germline V gene, CDR1 is SGHNT and CDR2 is YYREEE (reference sequence). The CDR3 nucleotides are TGTGCCAGCAGCTTGGACAGGGGAGGGTACGAGCAGTACTTC. This gives the protein CASSLDRGGYEQYF.

The CDR3 DNA reads TGTGCCAGCAGCGCTCGACAGGGAAGTAACACTGAAGCTTTCTTT. This codes for CASSARQGSNTEAFF. The chain recombines TRBV9 with TRBJ1-1; 7 bases agree with TRBD1. CDR1 is SGDLS, CDR2 YYNGEE, per germline. The CDR3 has 15 residues. Losses at the gene ends were 3 bases for V and 2 bases for J; bases not matched to a gene: 7.

The chain couples TRBV5-1 to TRBJ2-5; D might be TRBD1 (7 bases). CDR3 length: 16 residues. Between the trimmed V and J ends, which lost 4 bases and 2 bases, there was a span of 18 bases. Germline V gene data show CDR1 as SGHRS and CDR2 as YFSETQ. The CDR3 nucleotides are TGCGCCAGCAGCCGGGGGACAGCCTCATATCAAGAGACCCAGTACTTC. It yields the protein CASSRGTASYQETQYF. The complete variable domain, with remaining parts taken from reference TRBV5-1 and TRBJ2-5, reads KAGVTQTPRYLIKTRGQQVTLSCSPISGHRSVSWYQQTPGQGLQFLFEYFSETQRNKGNFPGRFSGRQFSNSRSEMNVSTLELGDSALYLCASSRGTASYQETQYFGPGTRLLVL.